The next 27 T cell receptor beta chains were all read from a single sample in a study of regulatory and conventional T cells in RAG deficiency. Genomic DNA came from blood conventional CD4+ T cells gated CD25-low CD127-high. Repertoires were generated with immunoSEQ multiplex PCR, while TCRdb's copy carries only in-frame clones and drops some. Of 45,000 or so clones listed, 90% are singletons. The same sample was also studied in work on regulatory T cells. That work adds: The PCR used 52 TRBV and 13 TRBJ primers.

The sample comprised CD4+ effector T cells sorted from blood. These receptors all stem from a human donor in good health.

The chain combines TRBV14 with TRBJ2-7; D is perhaps TRBD1 (6 bases). V shed 4 bases and J shed 2 bases, with 15 bases lying between them. The CDR3 is 15 residues long. Germline values: CDR1 SGHDN, CDR2 FVKESK. CDR3 residues: CASSPMGAGAYEQYF. The CDR3 DNA sequence: TGTGCCAGCAGCCCAATGGGGGCAGGGGCCTACGAGCAGTACTTC.

V is TRBV28 and J is TRBJ2-5; the match to TRBD1 covers 11 bases. The V gene's germline CDR1 is MDHEN and CDR2 SYDVKM. There are 16 residues in the CDR3. V shed 5 bases, J shed 3 bases, and the junction held 8 bases outside the gene matches. The CDR3 bases are TGTGCCAGCAGTGAGCCGGGACAGGGGGGGAAAGAGACCCAGTACTTC. Encoded protein: CASSEPGQGGKETQYF. Using reference TRBV28 and TRBJ2-5 for the parts outside the CDR3, the full variable domain is DVKVTQSSRYLVKRTGEKVFLECVQDMDHENMFWYRQDPGLGLRLIYFSYDVKMKEKGDIPEGYSVSREKKERFSLILESASTNQTSMYLCASSEPGQGGKETQYFGPGTRLLVL.

V usage is TRBV6-5 and J usage is TRBJ1-2, with no clear D. The CDR3 length is 15 residues. The germline CDR1 and CDR2 sequences are MNHEY and SVGAGI. V gave up 0 bases and J gave up 8 bases, with 16 bases separating them. CDR3 nucleotide sequence: TGTGCCAGCAGTTACTCCCCCCTACGGGCGGGGGGCTACACCTTC. Translating it yields CASSYSPLRAGGYTF.

The rearrangement uses TRBV25-1 and TRBJ2-1; 8 bases align to TRBD1. V gave up 3 bases and J gave up 15 bases; unmatched junction bases: 7. This CDR3 spans 12 amino acids. Germline CDR1 reads MGHDK; CDR2 reads SYGVNS. The CDR3 sequence is CASSDPGQGTFF. CDR3 nucleotide sequence: TGTGCCAGCAGTGATCCCGGACAGGGAACGTTCTTC.

The CDR3 loop reads CASSSTFGQPQHF. CDR3 in DNA: TGCGCCAGCAGCTCCACCTTCGGTCAGCCCCAGCATTTT. V is TRBV5-1 and J is TRBJ1-5; no firm D call. The V gene's germline CDR1 is SGHRS and CDR2 YFSETQ. This CDR3 region has 13 residues. Trimming took off 3 bases at V and 6 bases at J, with 10 bases between the two ends. Drawing the rest from reference TRBV5-1 and TRBJ1-5, the complete variable domain is KAGVTQTPRYLIKTRGQQVTLSCSPISGHRSVSWYQQTPGQGLQFLFEYFSETQRNKGNFPGRFSGRQFSNSRSEMNVSTLELGDSALYLCASSSTFGQPQHFGDGTRLSIL.

The gene calls are TRBV30 and TRBJ1-2; D not certain. Per the germline V gene, CDR1 is GTSNPN and CDR2 is SVGIG (reference sequence). The CDR3 length is 16 residues. V was pared by 5 bases and J by 4 bases, with 23 bases between. CDR3 residues: CAWPLRRYRKIYGYTF. As DNA, the CDR3 is TGTGCCTGGCCACTTAGGCGTTATAGAAAGATCTATGGCTACACCTTC.

This clone showed up just once. J is TRBJ1-1 and V is TRBV29-1, with D hard to call. This CDR3 comprises 12 residues. Germline loops: CDR1 SQVTM, CDR2 ANQGSEA. Trimming left V 8 bases short and J 0 bases short, with 10 bases between. CDR3 in amino acids: CSHTMVNTEAFF. The CDR3 nucleotides read TGCAGCCACACGATGGTGAACACTGAAGCTTTCTTT.

About this clone itself: An end of the junction does not agree with germline; a read error may underlie this. This chain connects TRBV5-5 to TRBJ2-2; 7 bases are shared with TRBD1. This CDR3 has 14 amino acids. Germline V gene data show CDR1 as SGHKS and CDR2 as YYEKEE (reference sequence). The CDR3 DNA is TGTGCCAACAGCTTGGCAGGGGGAACCGGGGAGCTGTTTTTT. Translating gives CANSLAGGTGELFF.

The chain is built from TRBV7-9 and TRBJ1-1; 8 positions agree with TRBD1. Trimming cost V 5 bases and J 6 bases; bases outside gene matches: 11. Germline V gene sequence: CDR1 SEHNR, CDR2 FQNEAQ (reference sequence). The CDR3 has 15 residues. CDR3 amino acids: CASSQQTQGAAEAFF. For the CDR3, the DNA is TGTGCCAGCAGCCAACAAACTCAGGGGGCCGCTGAAGCTTTCTTT.

The rearrangement uses TRBV7-8 and TRBJ2-3, with 7 nucleotides matching TRBD1. With V trimmed by 5 bases and J by 3 bases, 8 bases remained unmatched. The CDR3 length is 15 residues. CDR1 is SGHVS and CDR2 is FQNEAQ in the germline V gene. The CDR3 loop reads CASSLTGTATDTQYF. The CDR3 nucleotides read TGTGCCAGCAGCCTCACCGGGACAGCTACAGATACGCAGTATTTT. Filled out from reference TRBV7-8 and TRBJ2-3, the complete variable domain reads GAGVSQSPRYKVAKRGQDVALRCDPISGHVSLFWYQQALGQGPEFLTYFQNEAQLDKSGLPSDRFFAERPEGSVSTLKIQRTQQEDSAVYLCASSLTGTATDTQYFGPGTRLTVL.

V and J are TRBV5-8 and TRBJ1-5; D is ambiguous. Germline-derived CDR1 and CDR2 are SGHTS and YDEGEE. With 0 bases removed from V and 4 bases from J, the gap between germline ends came to 14 bases. CDR3 length: 16 amino acids. This CDR3 is CASSLVHGGSNQPQHF. The CDR3 nucleotides are TGTGCCAGCAGCTTGGTTCACGGAGGGTCGAATCAGCCCCAGCATTTT.

V gene TRBV18 combines with J gene TRBJ2-2; TRBD1 matches 8 bases. This CDR3 is 16 amino acids long. Germline V lookup: CDR1 KGHSH, CDR2 LQKENI. The trim removed 4 bases at V and 4 bases at J, leaving 8 bases unmatched. The CDR3 nucleotides are TGTGCCAGCTCACTAGGGACAGGAGGTTTCACCGGGGAGCTGTTTTTT. Its translation is CASSLGTGGFTGELFF.

The rearrangement uses TRBV5-1 and TRBJ2-4; 7 nucleotides match TRBD1. Germline V gene sequence: CDR1 SGHRS, CDR2 YFSETQ. The CDR3 is 14 residues long. Unmatched junction bases numbered 9, after V lost 4 bases and J lost 8 bases. CDR3 region: CASSENGQVDIQYF. CDR3 nucleotides: TGCGCCAGCAGCGAAAACGGACAGGTTGACATTCAGTACTTC.

The chain couples TRBV5-1 to TRBJ1-6, with 7 bases matching TRBD1. Germline V gene sequence: CDR1 SGHRS, CDR2 YFSETQ. The CDR3 totals 15 residues. Trimming took 0 bases from V and 9 from J; bases not matched to a gene: 6. This CDR3 reads CASSLEEGAGSPLHF. CDR3 nucleotides: TGCGCCAGCAGCTTGGAGGAGGGGGCGGGTTCACCCCTCCACTTT. Full variable domain (rest looked up from reference TRBV5-1 and TRBJ1-6): KAGVTQTPRYLIKTRGQQVTLSCSPISGHRSVSWYQQTPGQGLQFLFEYFSETQRNKGNFPGRFSGRQFSNSRSEMNVSTLELGDSALYLCASSLEEGAGSPLHFGNGTRLTVT.

The gene calls are TRBV30 and TRBJ2-5; TRBD2 agrees at 14 bases. The trim removed 5 bases at V and 5 bases at J, leaving 13 bases unmatched. Per germline, CDR1 GTSNPN and CDR2 SVGIG (reference sequence). This CDR3 contains 17 residues. In DNA, the CDR3 is TGTGCCTGGTGTGGGGCCAGGACTAGCGGGGGGAGGGAGACCCAGTACTTC. Its protein product is CAWCGARTSGGRETQYF.

This clone was picked up one time. This chain links TRBV20-1 with TRBJ2-7, with D uncertain. V lost 1 base and J lost 2, with 3 bases in between. The CDR3 covers 11 residues. The germline CDR1 and CDR2 sequences are DFQATT and SNEGSKA (reference sequence). In nucleotides, the CDR3 is TGCAGTGCTAGAGGACCCTACGAGCAGTACTTC. It is translated as CSARGPYEQYF.

Details on this clone: Distinct nucleotide sequences in the sample also encode this CDR3. The CDR3 DNA reads as TGTGCCAGCAGCTTAGGGAATCGGGGCTTCGCTTTCTTT. Amino acid sequence: CASSLGNRGFAFF. The chain employs TRBV7-8 and TRBJ1-1; D is possibly TRBD1 (5 bases). The length of the CDR3 is 13 residues. CDR1 SGHVS and CDR2 FQNEAQ come from the germline V gene. V lost 1 base and J 11 bases, leaving 14 bases between the germline ends.

The V and J genes are TRBV28 and TRBJ1-2; TRBD1 matches 12 bases. The CDR3 covers 16 residues. Germline CDR1 is MDHEN and CDR2 is SYDVKM. The J segment lost 6 bases and the V segment lost 6 bases, leaving 11 bases of the junction unmatched. The CDR3 DNA reads as TGTGCCAGCAGAAGCGGGACAGGGGGCGGTAAAGATGGCTACACCTTC. Protein sequence: CASRSGTGGGKDGYTF.

The chain links TRBV28 to TRBJ1-2; TRBD1 aligns across 7 bases. Germline trimming cut 6 bases from V and 5 bases from J; bases unmatched to any gene: 15. The germline CDR1 and CDR2 sequences are MDHEN and SYDVKM. This CDR3 spans 16 amino acids. CDR3: CASSPPPGGKSYGYTF. CDR3 coding DNA: TGTGCCAGCAGCCCCCCCCCAGGGGGGAAATCGTATGGCTACACCTTC.

The chain links TRBV18 to TRBJ2-3; D is unclear. CDR3 length: 14 residues. CDR1 and CDR2 from the germline V gene are KGHSH and LQKENI. V lost 1 base to trimming and J lost 5 bases, with 10 bases between them. The CDR3 here is CASSPQQWGDTQYF. DNA of the CDR3: TGTGCCAGCTCACCACAACAGTGGGGAGATACGCAGTATTTT.

The chain recombines TRBV6-1 with TRBJ2-3; D is possibly TRBD2 (5 bases). Trimming took off 3 bases at V and 8 bases at J, with 6 bases between the two ends. Germline V lookup: CDR1 MNHNS, CDR2 SASEGT. The CDR3 contains 11 residues. The CDR3 loop is CASSELATQYF. The CDR3, as DNA: TGTGCCAGCAGTGAGCTAGCTACGCAGTATTTT.

The chain recombines TRBV5-8 with TRBJ1-6; D may be TRBD1 (6 bases). V was shortened by 4 bases and J by 8 bases, with 16 bases between the two germline ends. Germline loops: CDR1 SGHTS, CDR2 YDEGEE. The CDR3 loop spans 15 amino acids. CDR3 residues: CASSPRDTNHSPLHF. CDR3 DNA: TGTGCCAGCAGCCCTCGGGACACGAACCATTCACCCCTCCACTTT.

The chain has TRBV6-1 and TRBJ1-4; 8 nucleotides line up with TRBD1. This CDR3 is built from 14 residues. Germline CDR1 reads MNHNS; CDR2 reads SASEGT. Unmatched junction bases numbered 6, after V lost 4 bases and J lost 8 bases. DNA of the CDR3: TGTGCCAGCAGTGGGACAGGGCGGGGCGAAAAACTGTTTTTT. The encoded protein is CASSGTGRGEKLFF.

The chain links TRBV30 to TRBJ1-1; no firm D call. CDR3 length: 13 amino acids. Germline V gene lookup returns CDR1 GTSNPN and CDR2 SVGIG (reference sequence). Trimming pared 1 base from V and 8 bases from J, leaving 14 bases between. This chain's CDR3 is CAWSELVPLEAFF. CDR3 nucleotide sequence: TGTGCCTGGAGTGAACTGGTCCCCCTCGAAGCTTTCTTT.

The chain couples TRBV11-3 to TRBJ2-1, with 9 bases aligning to TRBD1. V was clipped by 3 bases and J by 3 bases; unmatched bases: 6. This CDR3 spans 16 amino acids. The germline V gene has CDR1 SGHNT and CDR2 YENEEA. In nucleotides, the CDR3 is TGTGCCAGCAGCTTCGACAGGGGGAGGTTCTACAATGAGCAGTTCTTC. Translated: CASSFDRGRFYNEQFF.

The rearrangement uses TRBV25-1 and TRBJ1-1; D is undetermined. This CDR3 comprises 13 residues. Germline V gene sequence: CDR1 MGHDK, CDR2 SYGVNS. Trimming cost V 4 bases and J 8 bases, with 14 bases left between them. CDR3 loop: CASSGPLTGEAFF. The CDR3 DNA sequence: TGTGCCAGCAGTGGACCCTTGACTGGAGAAGCTTTCTTT.

The V gene is TRBV7-9, the J gene TRBJ2-3, with 9 nucleotides matching TRBD1. CDR3 size: 16 residues. V was clipped by 2 bases and J by 0 bases; unmatched bases: 3. The V gene's germline CDR1 is SEHNR and CDR2 FQNEAQ (reference sequence). The CDR3 region is CASSLTQGASTDTQYF. The CDR3 DNA reads TGTGCCAGCAGCTTAACACAGGGGGCCAGCACAGATACGCAGTATTTT.